Listed below are T cell receptor beta chains from one sample, sequenced in a study of OX40 agonist ivuxolimab in advanced cancers. Profiling relied on immunoSEQ multiplex PCR, and the TCRdb table lists in-frame clones only, not all of them. The data contain about 100,000 clones, approximately 90% of them singletons. Sequences were derived from CD4+ or CD8+ T cells sorted from blood, sampled in a trial of the OX40 agonist ivuxolimab. These receptor sequences come from an adult with an advanced solid tumor such as melanoma, head and neck, liver or kidney cancer. Each CDR3 is given with its conserved first and last residue. The D gene is left open where the match is weak. Clone size is shown for a subset of rows, as once, few, many or a class of expanded clone.

J gene	clone size	D gene	V gene	CDR3 protein	CDR3 DNA
TRBJ1-1	once	NA	TRBV7-2	CASTPQPNTEAFF	TGTGCCAGCACCCCACAGCCCAACACTGAAGCTTTCTTT
TRBJ2-7	once	TRBD2	TRBV27	CASSMRTSGGRYEQYF	TGTGCCAGCAGTATGAGGACTAGCGGGGGACGCTACGAGCAGTACTTC
TRBJ1-1	NA	NA	TRBV18	CASSPPGSRSNTEAFF	TGTGCCAGCTCACCACCCGGTTCCAGGTCGAACACTGAAGCTTTCTTT
TRBJ1-1	NA	NA	TRBV7-6	CASSFGKNTEAFF	TGTGCCAGCAGCTTCGGCAAGAACACTGAAGCTTTCTTT
TRBJ1-6	NA	NA	TRBV5-1	CASSLAGVGNSPLHF	TGCGCCAGCAGCTTGGCCGGGGTAGGAAATTCACCCCTCCACTTT
TRBJ2-2	NA	NA	TRBV5-1	CASSFSRAGFDDTGELFF	TGCGCCAGCAGCTTTAGCAGGGCCGGTTTCGATGACACCGGGGAGCTGTTTTTT
TRBJ1-3	NA	TRBD1	TRBV7-2	CASSYVTGGGGNTIYF	TGTGCCAGCAGCTACGTGACAGGGGGCGGTGGAAACACCATATATTTT
TRBJ2-7	NA	NA	TRBV7-9	CASSLDQASYEQYF	TGTGCCAGCAGCTTAGATCAGGCCTCCTACGAGCAGTACTTC
TRBJ1-4	NA	TRBD1	TRBV4-3	CASSQGTGGSNEKLFF	TGCGCCAGCAGCCAAGGGACAGGGGGCTCGAATGAAAAACTGTTTTTT
TRBJ2-5	NA	NA	TRBV7-9	CASSLVQGPQETQYF	TGTGCCAGCAGCTTAGTTCAGGGGCCCCAAGAGACCCAGTACTTC
TRBJ2-3	once	TRBD1	TRBV9	CASSLQGTDTQYF	TGTGCCAGCAGCCTACAGGGGACAGATACGCAGTATTTT
TRBJ1-2	NA	TRBD1	TRBV5-4	CASSSGKTGVSYGYTF	TGTGCCAGCAGCTCGGGGAAGACAGGGGTCAGCTACGGCTACACCTTC
TRBJ1-5	NA	NA	TRBV18	CASSRDGNVPNQPQHF	TGTGCCAGCTCACGGGACGGCAACGTTCCCAATCAGCCCCAGCATTTT
TRBJ2-7	NA	TRBD2	TRBV6-1	CASSDQTQGRVAGSDEQYF	TGTGCCAGCAGTGACCAGACCCAAGGGCGGGTAGCGGGGTCAGACGAGCAGTACTTC
TRBJ1-3	NA	NA	TRBV18	CASSPGTGNTIYF	TGTGCCAGCTCACCCGGGACAGGAAACACCATATATTTT
TRBJ2-5	NA	NA	TRBV11-2	CASSLVWGQRETQYF	TGTGCCAGCAGCTTAGTTTGGGGGCAGCGTGAGACCCAGTACTTC
TRBJ2-1	NA	TRBD2	TRBV18	CASSTSRTYNEQFF	TGTGCCAGCTCGACTAGCAGAACTTACAATGAGCAGTTCTTC
TRBJ2-2	NA	TRBD1	TRBV6-4	CASSARQGARTGELFF	TGTGCCAGCAGTGCCAGACAGGGGGCGAGAACCGGGGAGCTGTTTTTT
TRBJ1-2	NA	NA	TRBV10-3	CAISERDTHGYTF	TGTGCCATCAGTGAACGGGACACTCATGGCTACACCTTC
TRBJ2-1	few	NA	TRBV5-4	CASSFGPEIGGEQFF	TGTGCCAGCAGCTTCGGCCCAGAGATTGGGGGGGAGCAGTTCTTC
TRBJ2-3	NA	TRBD1	TRBV18	CASSPPNRGGTDTQYF	TGTGCCAGCTCACCACCGAACAGGGGTGGGACAGATACGCAGTATTTT
TRBJ2-2	NA	NA	TRBV6-6	CASSPRGGPGGELFF	TGTGCCAGCAGTCCCCGTGGCGGCCCGGGTGGGGAGCTGTTTTTT
TRBJ1-1	NA	NA	TRBV7-2	CASSLVYGTEAFF	TGTGCCAGCAGCTTAGTTTATGGTACTGAAGCTTTCTTT
TRBJ2-2	NA	NA	TRBV7-8	CASSVRATNTGELFF	TGTGCCAGCAGTGTCAGGGCGACGAACACCGGGGAGCTGTTTTTT
TRBJ1-5	NA	TRBD1	TRBV27	CASRLHDGTGNQPQHF	TGTGCCAGCAGGCTCCACGACGGGACAGGGAATCAGCCCCAGCATTTT
TRBJ1-2	NA	NA	TRBV29-1	CSVEGDLYGYTF	TGCAGCGTTGAAGGGGACCTCTATGGCTACACCTTC
TRBJ2-5	NA	NA	TRBV10-1	CADPTWDPHQETQYF	TGCGCTGACCCTACGTGGGATCCCCATCAAGAGACCCAGTACTTC
TRBJ2-3	NA	NA	TRBV5-4	CASSSQGPDTQYF	TGTGCCAGCAGCTCCCAGGGTCCAGATACGCAGTATTTT
TRBJ2-7	NA	TRBD1	TRBV4-3	CASSQDQGVLSYEQYF	TGCGCCAGCAGCCAAGATCAGGGGGTTCTGTCCTACGAGCAGTACTTC
TRBJ1-6	NA	NA	TRBV4-1	CASRGPSSYNSPLHF	TGCGCCAGCAGGGGCCCGAGCTCCTATAATTCACCCCTCCACTTT
TRBJ2-7	NA	TRBD2	TRBV27	CASSLAGGPYEQYF	TGTGCCAGCAGTTTAGCGGGGGGGCCTTACGAGCAGTACTTC
TRBJ2-7	NA	TRBD2	TRBV28	CASSLLAGSSYEQYF	TGTGCCAGCAGTTTATTAGCGGGGAGCTCCTACGAGCAGTACTTC
TRBJ2-1	NA	NA	TRBV5-1	CASKLGDSYNEQFF	TGCGCCAGCAAGTTGGGGGATTCCTACAATGAGCAGTTCTTC
TRBJ2-5	NA	NA	TRBV5-1	CASSLGGAVETQYF	TGCGCCAGCAGCTTGGGGGGGGCCGTGGAGACCCAGTACTTC
TRBJ2-5	few	NA	TRBV2	CASRRALRGPGETQYF	TGTGCCAGCAGAAGGGCGCTCCGGGGGCCGGGTGAGACCCAGTACTTC
TRBJ1-5	NA	TRBD1	TRBV19	CASSSQGAGQPQHF	TGTGCCAGTAGTTCGCAGGGGGCAGGGCAGCCCCAGCATTTT
TRBJ2-2	once	NA	TRBV6-5	CASSYQAGVAGELFF	TGTGCCAGCAGTTACCAGGCAGGGGTGGCCGGGGAGCTGTTTTTT
TRBJ1-6	NA	NA	TRBV5-6	CASSSVQGGNSPLHF	TGTGCCAGCAGCTCCGTCCAGGGTGGCAATTCACCCCTCCACTTT
TRBJ2-2	NA	NA	TRBV5-1	CASSPDPAGELFF	TGCGCCAGCAGCCCTGACCCCGCCGGGGAGCTGTTTTTT
TRBJ2-6	NA	TRBD1	TRBV19	CASSIRQGFEAGANVLTF	TGTGCCAGTAGTATTCGACAGGGGTTTGAAGCTGGGGCCAACGTCCTGACTTTC
TRBJ2-5	NA	TRBD1	TRBV5-4	CASRGQQGAPETQYF	TGTGCCAGCAGAGGGCAACAGGGGGCGCCGGAGACCCAGTACTTC
TRBJ1-6	NA	NA	TRBV6-5	CASSYSQGNSPLHF	TGTGCCAGCAGTTACTCCCAGGGGAATTCACCCCTCCACTTT
TRBJ1-3	once	NA	TRBV7-2	CASSLQGQGNTIYF	TGTGCCAGCAGCTTACAAGGGCAGGGAAACACCATATATTTT
TRBJ2-2	NA	NA	TRBV5-1	CASSSTGQGVHGELFF	TGCGCCAGCAGCTCCACGGGGCAGGGTGTTCACGGGGAGCTGTTTTTT
TRBJ1-5	NA	NA	TRBV5-1	CASSFFPSGDQPQHF	TGCGCCAGCAGCTTTTTTCCGTCGGGGGATCAGCCCCAGCATTTT